This TCR beta chain was captured in a study of blood T cell repertoires in COVID-19. Overall study: PBMCs, B-cell-depleted T cells, or T cells were the source of the cDNA or gDNA that made up the material.

The table came from immunoSEQ multiplex PCR; TCRdb's copy has only in-frame clones and leaves some out. This sample has around 130,000 clones, with more than 80% found just once. Germline V gene sequence: CDR1 MDHEN, CDR2 SYDVKM. V lost 3 bases to trimming and J lost 4 bases, with 9 bases between them. The CDR3 covers 13 residues. The rearrangement joins TRBV28 to TRBJ1-2; TRBD1 is a possible D gene (5 bases). The receptor was isolated from a woman aged 55-69 years with acute or convalescent COVID-19. Input material: peripheral blood. CDR3 amino acids: CASSFQGSYGYTF. The DNA for the CDR3 is TGTGCCAGCAGTTTCCAGGGAAGCTATGGCTACACCTTC.